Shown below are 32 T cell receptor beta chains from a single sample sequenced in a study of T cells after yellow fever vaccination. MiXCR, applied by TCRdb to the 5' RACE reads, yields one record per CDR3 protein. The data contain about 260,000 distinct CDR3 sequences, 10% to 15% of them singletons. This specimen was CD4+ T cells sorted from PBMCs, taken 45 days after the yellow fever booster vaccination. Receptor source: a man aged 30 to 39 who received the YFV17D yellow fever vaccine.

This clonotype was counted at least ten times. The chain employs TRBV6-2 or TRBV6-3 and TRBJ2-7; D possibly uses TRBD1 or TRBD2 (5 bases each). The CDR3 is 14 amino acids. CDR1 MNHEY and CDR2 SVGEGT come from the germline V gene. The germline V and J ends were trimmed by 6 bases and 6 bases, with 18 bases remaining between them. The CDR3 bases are TGTGCCAGCAGAGCCGGTGGGGGTATCAGCGAGCAGTACTTC. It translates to CASRAGGGISEQYF.

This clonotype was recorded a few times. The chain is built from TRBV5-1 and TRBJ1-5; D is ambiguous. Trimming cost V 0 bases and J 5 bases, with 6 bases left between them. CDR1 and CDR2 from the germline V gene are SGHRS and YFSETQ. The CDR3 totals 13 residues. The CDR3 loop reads CASSLEVDQPQHF. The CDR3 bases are TGCGCCAGCAGCTTGGAAGTGGATCAGCCCCAGCATTTT.

CDR3 sequence reads: CSASPEGSGRETQYF. The CDR3 bases are TGCAGTGCTTCCCCCGAGGGTAGCGGGAGAGAGACCCAGTACTTC. This chain connects TRBV20-1 to TRBJ2-5; 9 bases line up with TRBD2. Germline CDR1 reads DFQATT; CDR2 reads SNEGSKA (reference sequence). J was trimmed by 4 bases and V by 5 bases; bases with no gene match: 11. The CDR3 is made up of 15 amino acids.

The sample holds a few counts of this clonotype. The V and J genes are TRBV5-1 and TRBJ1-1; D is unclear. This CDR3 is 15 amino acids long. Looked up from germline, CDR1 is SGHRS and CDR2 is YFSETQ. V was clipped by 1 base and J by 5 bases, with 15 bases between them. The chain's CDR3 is CASSLQNSVSTEAFF. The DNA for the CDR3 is TGCGCCAGCAGCTTGCAGAATTCTGTTTCTACTGAAGCTTTCTTT.

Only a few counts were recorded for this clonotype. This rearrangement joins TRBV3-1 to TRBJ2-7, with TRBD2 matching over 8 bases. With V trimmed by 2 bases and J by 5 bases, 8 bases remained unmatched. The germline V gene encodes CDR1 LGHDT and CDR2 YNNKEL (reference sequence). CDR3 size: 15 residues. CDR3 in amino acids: CASSQTFAGGNEQYF. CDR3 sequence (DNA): TGTGCCAGCAGCCAAACTTTCGCGGGAGGTAACGAGCAGTACTTC.

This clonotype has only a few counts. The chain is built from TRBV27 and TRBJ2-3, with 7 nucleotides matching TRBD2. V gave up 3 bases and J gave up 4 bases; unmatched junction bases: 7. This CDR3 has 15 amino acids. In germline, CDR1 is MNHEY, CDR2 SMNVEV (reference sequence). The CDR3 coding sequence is TGTGCCAGCAGTTTCCAGCGGGGCCGTCCAGATACGCAGTATTTT. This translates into CASSFQRGRPDTQYF.

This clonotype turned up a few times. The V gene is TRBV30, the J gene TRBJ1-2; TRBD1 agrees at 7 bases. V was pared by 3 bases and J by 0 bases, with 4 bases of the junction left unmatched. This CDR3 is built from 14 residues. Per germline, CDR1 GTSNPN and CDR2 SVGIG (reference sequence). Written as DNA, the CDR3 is TGTGCCTGGAGGATAGGGACAGCTAACTATGGCTACACCTTC. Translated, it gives CAWRIGTANYGYTF. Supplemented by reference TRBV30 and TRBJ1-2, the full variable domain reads SQTIHQWPATLVQPVGSPLSLECTVEGTSNPNLYWYRQAAGRGLQLLFYSVGIGQISSEVPQNLSASRPQDRQFILSSKKLLLSDSGFYLCAWRIGTANYGYTFGSGTRLTVV.

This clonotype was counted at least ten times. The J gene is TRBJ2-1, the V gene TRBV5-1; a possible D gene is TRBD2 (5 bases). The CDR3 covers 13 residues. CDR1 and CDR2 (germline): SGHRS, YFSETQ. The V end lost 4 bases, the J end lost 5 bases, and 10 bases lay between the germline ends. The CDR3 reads CASSEGFNNEQFF. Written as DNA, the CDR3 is TGCGCCAGCAGCGAGGGATTTAACAATGAGCAGTTCTTC.

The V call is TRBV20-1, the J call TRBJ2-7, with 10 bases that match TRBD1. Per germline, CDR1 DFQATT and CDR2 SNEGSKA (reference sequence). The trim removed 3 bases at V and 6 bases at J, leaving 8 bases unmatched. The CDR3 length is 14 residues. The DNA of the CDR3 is TGCAGTGCTAGGGCCGGGACAGGGGTTTCCGAGCAGTACTTC. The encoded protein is CSARAGTGVSEQYF.

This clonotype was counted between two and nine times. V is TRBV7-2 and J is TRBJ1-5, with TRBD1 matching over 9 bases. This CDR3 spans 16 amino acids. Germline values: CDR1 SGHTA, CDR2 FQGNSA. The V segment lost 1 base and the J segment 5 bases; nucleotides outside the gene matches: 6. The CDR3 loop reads CASSLGGNRGHQPQHF. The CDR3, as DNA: TGTGCCAGCAGCTTAGGAGGCAACAGGGGGCATCAGCCCCAGCATTTT. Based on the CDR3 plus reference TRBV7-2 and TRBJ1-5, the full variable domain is GAGVSQSPSNKVTEKGKDVELRCDPISGHTALYWYRQSLGQGLEFLIYFQGNSAPDKSGLPSDRFSAERTGGSVSTLTIQRTQQEDSAVYLCASSLGGNRGHQPQHFGDGTRLSIL.

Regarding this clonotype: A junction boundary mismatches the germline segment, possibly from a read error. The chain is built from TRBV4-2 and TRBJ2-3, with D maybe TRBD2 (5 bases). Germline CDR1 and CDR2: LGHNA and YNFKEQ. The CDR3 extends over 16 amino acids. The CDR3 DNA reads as TGTGTCAGCGGCCATGGGGTTGGTTCAAGCACAGATACGCAGTATTTT. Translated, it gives CVSGHGVGSSTDTQYF.

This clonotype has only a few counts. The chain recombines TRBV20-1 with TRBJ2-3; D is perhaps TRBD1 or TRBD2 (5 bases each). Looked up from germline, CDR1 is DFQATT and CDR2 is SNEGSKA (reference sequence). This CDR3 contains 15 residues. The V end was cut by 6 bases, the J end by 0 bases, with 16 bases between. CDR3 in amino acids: CSAKTAVTSTDTQYF. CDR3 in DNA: TGCAGTGCCAAGACAGCGGTAACTAGCACAGATACGCAGTATTTT.

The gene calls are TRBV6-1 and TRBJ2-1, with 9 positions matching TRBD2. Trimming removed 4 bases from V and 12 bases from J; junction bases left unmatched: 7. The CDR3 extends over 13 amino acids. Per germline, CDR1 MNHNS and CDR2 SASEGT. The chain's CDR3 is CASSVEREVGQFF. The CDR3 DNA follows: TGTGCCAGCAGTGTAGAGCGGGAGGTTGGGCAGTTCTTC.

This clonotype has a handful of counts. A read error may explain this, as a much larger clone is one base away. The CDR3 DNA reads as TGTGCCAGCAGCCAAGCCCACGAGCAGTACTTC. It encodes CASSQAHEQYF. The rearrangement links TRBV4-2 to TRBJ2-7; D remains ambiguous. V was clipped by 1 base and J by 5 bases, with 3 bases between them. The germline V gene encodes CDR1 LGHNA and CDR2 YNFKEQ. The length of the CDR3 is 11 residues.

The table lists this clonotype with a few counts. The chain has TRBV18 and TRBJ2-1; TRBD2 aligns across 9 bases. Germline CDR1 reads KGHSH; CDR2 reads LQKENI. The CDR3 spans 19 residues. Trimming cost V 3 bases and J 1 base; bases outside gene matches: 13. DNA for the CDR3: TGTGCCAGCTCACCGATGCAAAAACTAGCGGGCCCGTCCTACAATGAGCAGTTCTTC. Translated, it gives CASSPMQKLAGPSYNEQFF.

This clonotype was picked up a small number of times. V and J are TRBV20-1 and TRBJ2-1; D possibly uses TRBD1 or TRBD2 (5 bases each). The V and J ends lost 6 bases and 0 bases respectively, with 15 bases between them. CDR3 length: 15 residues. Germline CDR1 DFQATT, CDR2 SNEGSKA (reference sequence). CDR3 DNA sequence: TGCAGTGCCCGAGAGGGGCGTTCCTCCTACAATGAGCAGTTCTTC. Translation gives CSAREGRSSYNEQFF.

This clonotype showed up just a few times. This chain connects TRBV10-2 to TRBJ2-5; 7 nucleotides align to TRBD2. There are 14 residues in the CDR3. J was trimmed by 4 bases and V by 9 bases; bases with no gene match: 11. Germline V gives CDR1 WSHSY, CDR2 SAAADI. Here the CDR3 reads CASRSSGGGETQYF. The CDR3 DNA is TGCGCCAGTAGGAGTAGTGGGGGGGGAGAGACCCAGTACTTC.

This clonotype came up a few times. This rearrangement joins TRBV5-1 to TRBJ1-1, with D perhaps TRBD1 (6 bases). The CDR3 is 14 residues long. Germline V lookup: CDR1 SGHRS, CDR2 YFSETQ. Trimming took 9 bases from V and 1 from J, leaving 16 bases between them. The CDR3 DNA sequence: TGCGCCACCCGGAGGGGGGGAGAGAACACTGAAGCTTTCTTT. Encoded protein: CATRRGGENTEAFF.

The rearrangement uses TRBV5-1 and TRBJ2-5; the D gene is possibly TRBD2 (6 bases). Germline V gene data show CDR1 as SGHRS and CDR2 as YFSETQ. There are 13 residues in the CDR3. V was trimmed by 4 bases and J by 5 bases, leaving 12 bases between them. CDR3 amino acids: CASSDPGAETQYF. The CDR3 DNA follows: TGCGCCAGCAGCGATCCGGGAGCTGAGACCCAGTACTTC. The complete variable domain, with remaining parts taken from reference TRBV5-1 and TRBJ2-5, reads KAGVTQTPRYLIKTRGQQVTLSCSPISGHRSVSWYQQTPGQGLQFLFEYFSETQRNKGNFPGRFSGRQFSNSRSEMNVSTLELGDSALYLCASSDPGAETQYFGPGTRLLVL.

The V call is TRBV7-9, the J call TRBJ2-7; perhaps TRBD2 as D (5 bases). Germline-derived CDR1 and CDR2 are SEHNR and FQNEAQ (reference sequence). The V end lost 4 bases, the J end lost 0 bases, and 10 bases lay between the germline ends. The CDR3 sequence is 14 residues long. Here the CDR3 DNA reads TGTGCCAGCAGCTGGAGCGGAAGCTCCTACGAGCAGTACTTC. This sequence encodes CASSWSGSSYEQYF.

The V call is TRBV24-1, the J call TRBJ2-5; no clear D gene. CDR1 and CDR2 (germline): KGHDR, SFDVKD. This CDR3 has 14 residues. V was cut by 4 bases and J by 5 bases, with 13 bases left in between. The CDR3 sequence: CATSELDTEETQYF. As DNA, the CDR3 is TGTGCCACCAGTGAGCTCGACACGGAGGAGACCCAGTACTTC.

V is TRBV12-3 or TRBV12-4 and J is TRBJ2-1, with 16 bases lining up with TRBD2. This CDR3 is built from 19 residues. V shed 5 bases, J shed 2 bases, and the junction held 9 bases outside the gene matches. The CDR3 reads CASSPQPGLAGGAYNEQFF. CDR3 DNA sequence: TGTGCCAGCAGTCCCCAGCCGGGACTAGCGGGAGGGGCCTACAATGAGCAGTTCTTC.

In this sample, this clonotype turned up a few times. DNA for the CDR3: TGTGCCAGCAGCAGGGGTTCGGGACAGATGGAGACCCAGTACTTC. As protein: CASSRGSGQMETQYF. The V gene is TRBV5-5, the J gene TRBJ2-5; 7 positions match TRBD1. Germline V gene sequence: CDR1 SGHKS, CDR2 YYEKEE (reference sequence). There are 15 residues in the CDR3. V gave up 4 bases and J gave up 5 bases; unmatched junction bases: 11.

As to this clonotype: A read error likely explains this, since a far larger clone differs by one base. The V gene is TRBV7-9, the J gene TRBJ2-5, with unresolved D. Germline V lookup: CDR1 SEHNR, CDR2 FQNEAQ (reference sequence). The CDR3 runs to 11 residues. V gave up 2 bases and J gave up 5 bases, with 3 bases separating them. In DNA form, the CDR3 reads TGTGCCAGCAGCTTATTTGAGACCCAGTACTTC. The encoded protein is CASSLFETQYF.

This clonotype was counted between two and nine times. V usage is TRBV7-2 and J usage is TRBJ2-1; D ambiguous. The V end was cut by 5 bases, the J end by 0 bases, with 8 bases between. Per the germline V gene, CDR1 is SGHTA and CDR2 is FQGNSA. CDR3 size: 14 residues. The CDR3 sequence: CASSPHGSYNEQFF. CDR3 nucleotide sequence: TGTGCCAGCAGCCCCCATGGCTCCTACAATGAGCAGTTCTTC.

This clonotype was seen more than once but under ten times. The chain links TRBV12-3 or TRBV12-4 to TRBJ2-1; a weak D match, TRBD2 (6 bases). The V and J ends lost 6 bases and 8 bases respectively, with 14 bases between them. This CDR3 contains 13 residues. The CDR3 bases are TGTGCCAGCAGGGGGGACTCTTCCTATGAGCAGTTCTTC. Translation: CASRGDSSYEQFF.

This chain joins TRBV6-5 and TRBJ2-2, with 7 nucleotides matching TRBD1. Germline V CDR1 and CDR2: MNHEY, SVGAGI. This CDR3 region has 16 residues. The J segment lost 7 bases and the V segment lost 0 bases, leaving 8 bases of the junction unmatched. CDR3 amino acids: CASSYSTTGKGGELFF. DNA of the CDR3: TGTGCCAGCAGTTACTCAACGACAGGGAAGGGCGGGGAGCTGTTTTTT.

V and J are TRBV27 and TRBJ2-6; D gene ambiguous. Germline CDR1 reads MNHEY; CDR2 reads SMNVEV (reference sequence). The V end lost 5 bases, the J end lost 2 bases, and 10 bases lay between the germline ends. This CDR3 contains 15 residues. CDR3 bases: TGTGCCAGCAGTCTTTGGGGAACTGGGGCCAACGTCCTGACTTTC. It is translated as CASSLWGTGANVLTF.

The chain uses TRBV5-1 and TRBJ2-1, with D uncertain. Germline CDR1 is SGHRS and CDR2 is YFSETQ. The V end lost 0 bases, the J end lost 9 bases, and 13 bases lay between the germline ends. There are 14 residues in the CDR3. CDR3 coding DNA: TGCGCCAGCAGCTTGGCCTCGAGAGATACTGAGCAGTTCTTC. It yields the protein CASSLASRDTEQFF.

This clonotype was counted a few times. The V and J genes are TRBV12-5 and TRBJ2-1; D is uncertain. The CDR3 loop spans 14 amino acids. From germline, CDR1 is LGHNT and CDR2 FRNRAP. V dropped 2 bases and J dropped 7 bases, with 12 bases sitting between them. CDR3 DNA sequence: TGTGCTAGTGGTTTGTATCCGCCTGGGAATGAGCAGTTCTTC. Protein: CASGLYPPGNEQFF.

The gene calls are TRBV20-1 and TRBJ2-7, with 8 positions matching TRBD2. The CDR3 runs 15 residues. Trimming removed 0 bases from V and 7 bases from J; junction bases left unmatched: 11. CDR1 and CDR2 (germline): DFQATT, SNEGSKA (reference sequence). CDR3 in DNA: TGCAGTGCTAGAGATCTGCGCGGGGGGTTAGGGGAGCAGTACTTC. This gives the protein CSARDLRGGLGEQYF.

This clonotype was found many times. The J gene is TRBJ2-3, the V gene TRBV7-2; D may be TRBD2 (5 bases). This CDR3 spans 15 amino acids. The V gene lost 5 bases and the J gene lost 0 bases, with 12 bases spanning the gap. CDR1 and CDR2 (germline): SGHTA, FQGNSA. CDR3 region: CASSARLSSTDTQYF. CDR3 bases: TGTGCCAGCAGCGCCCGACTATCAAGCACAGATACGCAGTATTTT. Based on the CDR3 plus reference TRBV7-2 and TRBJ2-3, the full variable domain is GAGVSQSPSNKVTEKGKDVELRCDPISGHTALYWYRQSLGQGLEFLIYFQGNSAPDKSGLPSDRFSAERTGGSVSTLTIQRTQQEDSAVYLCASSARLSSTDTQYFGPGTRLTVL.